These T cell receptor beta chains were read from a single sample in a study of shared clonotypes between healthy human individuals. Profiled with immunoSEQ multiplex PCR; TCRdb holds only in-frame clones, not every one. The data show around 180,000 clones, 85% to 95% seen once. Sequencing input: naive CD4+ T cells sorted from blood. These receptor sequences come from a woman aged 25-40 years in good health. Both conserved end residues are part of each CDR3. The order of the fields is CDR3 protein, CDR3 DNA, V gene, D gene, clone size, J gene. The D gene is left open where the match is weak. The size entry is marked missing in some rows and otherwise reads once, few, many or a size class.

cdr3_aa: CASLSTGGKETQYF
cdr3_nt: TGTGCCAGCCTATCGACAGGGGGCAAAGAGACCCAGTACTTC
v_call: TRBV18
d_call: TRBD1
clone_size: -
j_call: TRBJ2-5

cdr3_aa: CASSTGTGFSEQYF
cdr3_nt: TGTGCCAGCAGTACCGGGACAGGGTTTAGCGAGCAGTACTTC
v_call: TRBV6-6
d_call: TRBD1
clone_size: -
j_call: TRBJ2-7

cdr3_aa: CASRRTILQVDTEAFF
cdr3_nt: TGTGCCAGCAGGAGGACTATTTTACAGGTGGACACTGAAGCTTTCTTT
v_call: TRBV5-6
d_call: -
clone_size: -
j_call: TRBJ1-1

cdr3_aa: CASSERSARNTEAFF
cdr3_nt: TGTGCCAGCAGTGAACGGTCAGCAAGGAACACTGAAGCTTTCTTT
v_call: TRBV2
d_call: -
clone_size: -
j_call: TRBJ1-1

cdr3_aa: CASSPGQGGGPFTGAFF
cdr3_nt: TGTGCCAGCAGCCCAGGACAGGGCGGGGGTCCTTTTACCGGAGCTTTCTTT
v_call: TRBV11-1
d_call: TRBD1
clone_size: -
j_call: TRBJ1-1

cdr3_aa: CASSFGTGTLVGYTF
cdr3_nt: TGCGCCAGCAGCTTTGGGACAGGCACGCTCGTTGGCTACACCTTC
v_call: TRBV5-1
d_call: TRBD1
clone_size: -
j_call: TRBJ1-2

cdr3_aa: CASTPRGDTQYF
cdr3_nt: TGTGCCAGCACCCCCCGGGGCGATACGCAGTATTTT
v_call: TRBV2
d_call: -
clone_size: -
j_call: TRBJ2-3

cdr3_aa: CASSPLSKNTEAFF
cdr3_nt: TGCGCCAGCAGCCCCCTGTCCAAGAACACTGAAGCTTTCTTT
v_call: TRBV5-1
d_call: -
clone_size: once
j_call: TRBJ1-1

cdr3_aa: CASSFDRVEEKLFF
cdr3_nt: TGCGCCAGCAGCTTTGACAGGGTGGAGGAAAAACTGTTTTTT
v_call: TRBV5-1
d_call: TRBD1
clone_size: few
j_call: TRBJ1-4

cdr3_aa: CATSRDLWGSNEKLFF
cdr3_nt: TGTGCCACCAGCAGAGATCTCTGGGGATCTAATGAAAAACTGTTTTTT
v_call: TRBV15
d_call: -
clone_size: -
j_call: TRBJ1-4

cdr3_aa: CASSVPRGSSYEQYF
cdr3_nt: TGCGCCAGCAGTGTCCCCAGGGGGAGCTCCTACGAGCAGTACTTC
v_call: TRBV10-1
d_call: TRBD1
clone_size: -
j_call: TRBJ2-7

cdr3_aa: CASMKDPAGGLNEQFF
cdr3_nt: TGTGCCAGTATGAAGGATCCAGCGGGAGGCTTAAATGAGCAGTTCTTC
v_call: TRBV19
d_call: TRBD2
clone_size: -
j_call: TRBJ2-1

cdr3_aa: CACQGGAPTEAFF
cdr3_nt: TGTGCCTGCCAAGGGGGCGCGCCTACTGAAGCTTTCTTT
v_call: TRBV30
d_call: TRBD1
clone_size: -
j_call: TRBJ1-1

cdr3_aa: CASSLGGSTNTEAFF
cdr3_nt: TGCGCCAGCAGCTTGGGGGGATCAACGAACACTGAAGCTTTCTTT
v_call: TRBV5-1
d_call: -
clone_size: once
j_call: TRBJ1-1

cdr3_aa: CASSPGDRGNTGELFF
cdr3_nt: TGTGCCAGCAGCCCCGGGGACAGGGGGAACACCGGGGAGCTGTTTTTT
v_call: TRBV28
d_call: TRBD1
clone_size: -
j_call: TRBJ2-2

cdr3_aa: CASSSGGGANVLTF
cdr3_nt: TGTGCCAGCAGTTCTGGGGGTGGGGCCAACGTCCTGACTTTC
v_call: TRBV28
d_call: -
clone_size: -
j_call: TRBJ2-6

cdr3_aa: CASSSQAQGWQPQHF
cdr3_nt: TGTGCCAGCAGTTCCCAAGCTCAGGGCTGGCAGCCCCAGCATTTT
v_call: TRBV28
d_call: -
clone_size: -
j_call: TRBJ1-5

cdr3_aa: CASSALADSSYEQYF
cdr3_nt: TGTGCCAGCAGTGCCTTAGCGGATAGCTCCTACGAGCAGTACTTC
v_call: TRBV2
d_call: -
clone_size: -
j_call: TRBJ2-7

cdr3_aa: CASSHRFGLAETYEQYF
cdr3_nt: TGCGCCAGCAGTCATCGCTTCGGACTAGCGGAGACCTACGAGCAGTACTTC
v_call: TRBV23-1
d_call: TRBD2
clone_size: -
j_call: TRBJ2-7

cdr3_aa: CASMGGFGVNYEQYF
cdr3_nt: TGTGCCAGCATGGGGGGATTTGGGGTCAATTACGAGCAGTACTTC
v_call: TRBV6-1
d_call: -
clone_size: -
j_call: TRBJ2-7

cdr3_aa: CASSLSGRNLYTF
cdr3_nt: TGTGCCAGCAGCTTAAGCGGACGGAATCTCTACACCTTC
v_call: TRBV13
d_call: -
clone_size: -
j_call: TRBJ1-2

cdr3_aa: CASSFGTAYGYTF
cdr3_nt: TGTGCCAGCAGCTTTGGGACTGCCTATGGCTACACCTTC
v_call: TRBV7-8
d_call: -
clone_size: few
j_call: TRBJ1-2

cdr3_aa: CASSWGRASGAYNEQFF
cdr3_nt: TGTGCCAGCAGCTGGGGGCGGGCTAGCGGGGCATACAATGAGCAGTTCTTC
v_call: TRBV5-6
d_call: TRBD2
clone_size: -
j_call: TRBJ2-1

cdr3_aa: CASSQSPGQGASGANVLTF
cdr3_nt: TGCGCCAGCAGCCAGTCACCGGGACAGGGGGCCTCTGGGGCCAACGTCCTGACTTTC
v_call: TRBV4-1
d_call: TRBD1
clone_size: -
j_call: TRBJ2-6

cdr3_aa: CASSEGDRGASNQPQHF
cdr3_nt: TGTGCCAGCAGTGAGGGGGACAGGGGAGCGAGCAATCAGCCCCAGCATTTT
v_call: TRBV28
d_call: TRBD1
clone_size: -
j_call: TRBJ1-5

cdr3_aa: CASRYPGLVSYEQYF
cdr3_nt: TGTGCCAGCAGATACCCGGGACTGGTGAGCTACGAGCAGTACTTC
v_call: TRBV11-2
d_call: -
clone_size: -
j_call: TRBJ2-7